These 10 T cell receptor beta chains were all obtained from the same sample, sequenced in a study of blood T cell repertoires in COVID-19. Some clones are missing from TCRdb's copy, which holds only in-frame ones; the method was immunoSEQ multiplex PCR. Of about 260,000 clones listed, about nine tenths are singletons. The sample consisted of peripheral blood. The origin of the receptors is a man aged 60 to 75 who had recovered from COVID-19.

The chain employs TRBV5-1 and TRBJ1-2, with 7 bases matching TRBD1. CDR3 length equals 14 residues. The V gene's germline CDR1 is SGHRS and CDR2 YFSETQ. With V trimmed by 5 bases and J by 8 bases, 12 bases remained unmatched. CDR3 coding DNA: TGCGCCAGCAGTTCCGAGACAGGGACGGGAGGCTACACCTTC. Its protein is CASSSETGTGGYTF.

The V call is TRBV9, the J call TRBJ1-2, with 8 bases fitting TRBD1. The CDR3 has 14 residues. Germline CDR1 SGDLS, CDR2 YYNGEE. V shed 1 base and J 5 bases; nucleotides not matched to a gene: 4. The DNA for the CDR3 is TGTGCCAGCAGCGTAAACAGGGGGAGATATGGCTACACCTTC. Protein sequence: CASSVNRGRYGYTF.

This sequence joins TRBV29-1 and TRBJ1-1; D ambiguous. Trimming removed 7 bases from V and 4 bases from J, with 13 bases in between. The germline V gene encodes CDR1 SQVTM and CDR2 ANQGSEA. This CDR3 spans 12 amino acids. CDR3: CSAEGISTEAFF. CDR3 in DNA: TGCAGCGCTGAGGGCATTTCCACTGAAGCTTTCTTT.

V gene TRBV7-3 combines with J gene TRBJ2-1, with TRBD2 matching over 12 bases. The CDR3 consists of 15 residues. Germline-derived CDR1 and CDR2 are SGHTA and FQGTGA. With V trimmed by 4 bases and J by 3 bases, 1 base remained unmatched. CDR3 sequence reads: CASSSTSGGYNEQFF. For the CDR3, the DNA is TGTGCCAGCAGCTCGACTAGCGGGGGCTACAATGAGCAGTTCTTC. The complete variable domain, with remaining parts taken from reference TRBV7-3 and TRBJ2-1, reads GAGVSQTPSNKVTEKGKYVELRCDPISGHTALYWYRQSLGQGPEFLIYFQGTGAADDSGLPNDRFFAVRPEGSVSTLKIQRTERGDSAVYLCASSSTSGGYNEQFFGPGTRLTVL.

The chain employs TRBV6-5 and TRBJ1-2, with TRBD1 as a possible D gene (6 bases). The CDR3 has 14 amino acids. Germline loops: CDR1 MNHEY, CDR2 SVGAGI. The V end lost 0 bases, the J end lost 6 bases, and 11 bases lay between the germline ends. DNA for the CDR3: TGTGCCAGCAGTTACTCAACAGGGTGGGATGGCTACACCTTC. Translated: CASSYSTGWDGYTF.

This rearrangement joins TRBV23-1 to TRBJ2-3, with 7 bases identical to TRBD1. TRBV23-1 has ORF status, its function being uncertain. CDR3 length: 17 amino acids. Trimming took 1 base from V and 4 from J; bases not matched to a gene: 11. The CDR3 loop is CASSQCWVGGPADTQYF. CDR3 nucleotide sequence: TGCGCCAGCAGTCAATGTTGGGTAGGGGGCCCGGCAGATACGCAGTATTTT.

The V call is TRBV12-3 or TRBV12-4, the J call TRBJ1-3; D might be TRBD1 (6 bases). CDR3 length: 13 residues. V gave up 6 bases and J gave up 3 bases, with 9 bases separating them. The CDR3 coding sequence is TGTGCCAGCAGAGCGACAGGTGGAAACACCATATATTTT. Its translation is CASRATGGNTIYF.

The CDR3 loop reads CASSLAGPNSPLHF. DNA of the CDR3: TGTGCCAGCAGCTTAGCAGGGCCCAATTCACCCCTCCACTTT. The chain links TRBV7-3 to TRBJ1-6, with TRBD1 as a possible D gene (5 bases). From germline, CDR1 is SGHTA and CDR2 FQGTGA. The V and J ends lost 2 bases and 7 bases respectively, with 9 bases between them. This CDR3 region has 14 residues.

The chain uses TRBV2 and TRBJ2-1, with 9 bases fitting TRBD2. The CDR3 extends over 15 amino acids. Per germline, CDR1 SNHLY and CDR2 FYNNEI. J lost 9 bases, V lost 1 base, and 7 bases had no gene match. CDR3 protein: CASSEEAGGRSEQFF. The CDR3 DNA reads TGTGCCAGCAGTGAAGAGGCGGGGGGGCGCAGTGAGCAGTTCTTC.

This clone came up once. CDR3: CATSRDRGDSYNEQFF. The CDR3 DNA is TGTGCCACCAGCAGAGATCGCGGAGACTCCTACAATGAGCAGTTCTTC. The chain has TRBV15 and TRBJ2-1, with D unresolved. This CDR3 comprises 16 residues. V lost 0 bases, J lost 0 bases, and 9 bases lay in between. Germline V gene data show CDR1 as LNHNV and CDR2 as YYDKDF (reference sequence).